This passage covers 32 T cell receptor beta chains from one sample sequenced in a study of cytomegalovirus exposure and HLA in healthy donors. 60 Vbeta and 13 Jbeta primers were used in PCR. Profiled with immunoSEQ multiplex PCR; TCRdb holds only in-frame clones, not every one. Of approximately 240,000 clones in the sample, around 80% were seen once. The sequencing sample was made of PBMCs. The receptors derive from a woman aged 55-69 years in good health and CMV-seropositive.

J is TRBJ1-1 and V is TRBV6-6, with 8 bases fitting TRBD1. CDR3 length equals 15 residues. V gave up 5 bases and J gave up 0 bases; unmatched junction bases: 5. Germline assignment: CDR1 MNHNY and CDR2 SVGAGI (reference sequence). The CDR3 region is CASSTYRGVNTEAFF. The CDR3 region has the DNA TGTGCCAGCAGTACTTACAGGGGGGTGAACACTGAAGCTTTCTTT.

CDR3 DNA: TGTGCCAGCAGCCGTCTACAGGGCCCTAACTATGGCTACACCTTC. As protein: CASSRLQGPNYGYTF. The rearrangement links TRBV7-8 to TRBJ1-2; the D gene is possibly TRBD1 (6 bases). Trimming shortened V by 5 bases and J by 0 bases, and 13 bases separated the two germline ends. Looked up from germline, CDR1 is SGHVS and CDR2 is FQNEAQ. The CDR3 sequence is 15 residues long.

V and J are TRBV5-1 and TRBJ2-3; TRBD2 might be the D (6 bases). The CDR3 covers 15 residues. The V gene lost 1 base and the J gene lost 0 bases, with 9 bases spanning the gap. Germline values: CDR1 SGHRS, CDR2 YFSETQ. CDR3 sequence (DNA): TGCGCCAGCAGCTTGCCGAGCGGGAGCACAGATACGCAGTATTTT. Its translation: CASSLPSGSTDTQYF.

The rearrangement joins TRBV5-1 to TRBJ2-5; 15 positions match TRBD2. Germline V lookup: CDR1 SGHRS, CDR2 YFSETQ. V was pared by 5 bases and J by 5 bases, with 1 base of the junction left unmatched. The CDR3 is 14 residues long. The CDR3 loop is CASRGLAGGETQYF. The CDR3, as DNA: TGCGCCAGCAGGGGACTAGCGGGAGGTGAGACCCAGTACTTC. Together with reference TRBV5-1 and TRBJ2-5, the CDR3 gives the full variable domain: KAGVTQTPRYLIKTRGQQVTLSCSPISGHRSVSWYQQTPGQGLQFLFEYFSETQRNKGNFPGRFSGRQFSNSRSEMNVSTLELGDSALYLCASRGLAGGETQYFGPGTRLLVL.

The chain recombines TRBV7-9 with TRBJ2-7; 8 bases line up with TRBD1. After removal of 11 bases from V and 6 bases from J, the junction contained 12 bases not matched to a gene. This CDR3 spans 13 amino acids. Germline-derived CDR1 and CDR2 are SEHNR and FQNEAQ (reference sequence). As DNA, the CDR3 is TGTGCCGGGGGGCAGGGGGCAAGGTTCGAGCAGTACTTC. This gives the protein CAGGQGARFEQYF.

This clone was seen only a few times. The chain employs TRBV6-5 and TRBJ2-7; TRBD2 agrees at 12 bases. The CDR3 consists of 14 residues. V was clipped by 6 bases and J by 2 bases; unmatched bases: 2. Germline V gene sequence: CDR1 MNHEY, CDR2 SVGAGI. CDR3 amino acids: CASRRTSGTYEQYF. The CDR3 region has the DNA TGTGCCAGCAGACGGACTAGCGGGACCTACGAGCAGTACTTC.

This chain joins TRBV20-1 and TRBJ2-1; a possible D gene is TRBD2 (5 bases). Germline CDR1 reads DFQATT; CDR2 reads SNEGSKA (reference sequence). Deletions cut 0 bases from V and 15 bases from J, with 6 bases between. The CDR3 covers 9 residues. In DNA, the CDR3 is TGCAGTGCTAGAGAAGGGAGGTTCTTC. This sequence encodes CSAREGRFF.

The gene calls are TRBV5-4 and TRBJ2-2, with TRBD2 identical over 10 bases. Looked up from germline, CDR1 is SGHNT and CDR2 is YYREEE (reference sequence). The V segment lost 5 bases and the J segment 2 bases; nucleotides outside the gene matches: 6. The CDR3 loop spans 16 amino acids. The CDR3 here is CASRGTSGENTGELFF. CDR3 sequence (DNA): TGTGCCAGCAGAGGCACTAGCGGGGAAAACACCGGGGAGCTGTTTTTT.

The V call is TRBV27, the J call TRBJ2-5; D remains unclear. This CDR3 is 14 amino acids long. V gave up 5 bases and J gave up 2 bases, with 12 bases separating them. The germline CDR1 and CDR2 sequences are MNHEY and SMNVEV (reference sequence). The DNA of the CDR3 is TGTGCCAGCAGTCCCTCCCGCAGACAAGAGACCCAGTACTTC. Residues: CASSPSRRQETQYF.

CDR3 protein: CASSHRANTGELFF. In DNA form, the CDR3 reads TGCGCCAGCAGTCACCGCGCGAACACCGGGGAGCTGTTTTTT. The V call is TRBV23-1, the J call TRBJ2-2; D gene unclear. TRBV23-1 is known as an ORF, though its function is uncertain. Trimming left V 3 bases short and J 0 bases short, with 5 bases between. The CDR3 covers 14 residues.

The chain joins TRBV28 to TRBJ2-2; TRBD2 matches at 8 bases. The CDR3 has 14 amino acids. CDR1 and CDR2 from the germline V gene are MDHEN and SYDVKM. V lost 5 bases, J lost 5 bases, and 4 bases stayed unmatched. CDR3 region: CASSPRGGTGELFF. As DNA, the CDR3 is TGTGCCAGCAGTCCTCGGGGGGGAACCGGGGAGCTGTTTTTT.

The chain employs TRBV5-1 and TRBJ2-2; D is perhaps TRBD1 (6 bases). There are 17 residues in the CDR3. V shed 4 bases and J shed 0 bases, with 16 bases lying between them. Germline CDR1 is SGHRS and CDR2 is YFSETQ. The DNA for the CDR3 is TGCGCCAGCAGCGCAAGGGGCTGGACAGCGAACACCGGGGAGCTGTTTTTT. Its translation is CASSARGWTANTGELFF. The variable domain in full, with the rest retrieved from reference TRBV5-1 and TRBJ2-2, is KAGVTQTPRYLIKTRGQQVTLSCSPISGHRSVSWYQQTPGQGLQFLFEYFSETQRNKGNFPGRFSGRQFSNSRSEMNVSTLELGDSALYLCASSARGWTANTGELFFGEGSRLTVL.

V gene TRBV14 combines with J gene TRBJ2-1; a possible D gene is TRBD2 (6 bases). This CDR3 region has 16 residues. Germline CDR1 reads SGHDN; CDR2 reads FVKESK. V dropped 1 base and J dropped 3 bases, with 13 bases sitting between them. The CDR3 bases are TGTGCCAGCAGCCAAGCAGGCGGGACCGACTACAATGAGCAGTTCTTC. The encoded protein is CASSQAGGTDYNEQFF. Based on the CDR3 plus reference TRBV14 and TRBJ2-1, the full variable domain is EAGVTQFPSHSVIEKGQTVTLRCDPISGHDNLYWYRRVMGKEIKFLLHFVKESKQDESGMPNNRFLAERTGGTYSTLKVQPAELEDSGVYFCASSQAGGTDYNEQFFGPGTRLTVL.

J is TRBJ1-1 and V is TRBV7-9; tentative D call: TRBD1 (6 bases). V gave up 4 bases and J gave up 6 bases, with 12 bases separating them. The CDR3 length is 13 residues. Per the germline V gene, CDR1 is SEHNR and CDR2 is FQNEAQ (reference sequence). The CDR3 nucleotides are TGTGCCAGCAGCTCGTCTGGGGGCGCTGAAGCTTTCTTT. Its translation is CASSSSGGAEAFF.

The chain employs TRBV5-1 and TRBJ2-5, with D hard to call. V dropped 0 bases and J dropped 1 base, with 10 bases sitting between them. The CDR3 loop spans 15 amino acids. Per the germline V gene, CDR1 is SGHRS and CDR2 is YFSETQ. CDR3 coding DNA: TGCGCCAGCAGCTTGGCCGACTGGCCCCAAGAGACCCAGTACTTC. Translated: CASSLADWPQETQYF.

The V and J genes are TRBV2 and TRBJ2-5, with 7 bases that match TRBD1. Germline CDR1 is SNHLY and CDR2 is FYNNEI. With V trimmed by 10 bases and J by 6 bases, 5 bases remained unmatched. The CDR3 is made up of 11 amino acids. CDR3 in amino acids: CAINRGQTQYF. In DNA, the CDR3 is TGTGCCATCAACAGGGGCCAGACCCAGTACTTC.

The rearrangement joins TRBV4-3 to TRBJ1-2; possible D gene TRBD1, 5 bases. There are 18 residues in the CDR3. V was shortened by 4 bases and J by 4 bases, with 25 bases between the two germline ends. The germline V gene has CDR1 LGHNA and CDR2 YSLEER. The CDR3 DNA follows: TGCGCCAGCAGCCCGAAGGTAGGGTTCGGGGGGTCCAGCTATGGCTACACCTTC. It translates to CASSPKVGFGGSSYGYTF.

The V gene is TRBV4-2, the J gene TRBJ2-3; 16 nucleotides align to TRBD2. Trimming at V came to 3 bases and at J to 0 bases, leaving 9 bases not matched to a gene. Per the germline V gene, CDR1 is LGHNA and CDR2 is YNFKEQ. This CDR3 comprises 20 residues. CDR3 bases: TGTGCCAGCAGCCATCCTCTACCGGGACTAGCGGGGGGGAGCACAGATACGCAGTATTTT. It codes for CASSHPLPGLAGGSTDTQYF.

This clone has just a few counts. V and J are TRBV7-9 and TRBJ1-5; no reliable D call. Trimming stripped 3 bases from V and 0 bases from J, with 6 bases between. Per the germline V gene, CDR1 is SEHNR and CDR2 is FQNEAQ (reference sequence). The CDR3 is 14 residues long. The CDR3 sequence is CASSLRDSNQPQHF. Written as DNA, the CDR3 is TGTGCCAGCAGCTTGAGGGATAGCAATCAGCCCCAGCATTTT.

This clone was observed a single time. The chain couples TRBV19 to TRBJ2-2; D is unresolved. V was shortened by 10 bases and J by 0 bases, with 9 bases between the two germline ends. Germline-derived CDR1 and CDR2 are LNHDA and SQIVND (reference sequence). The CDR3 is 13 amino acids. CDR3 bases: TGTGCCACCGCCGGTCCGAACACCGGGGAGCTGTTTTTT. Translated: CATAGPNTGELFF.

This clone has a single count. This rearrangement joins TRBV28 to TRBJ1-4, with unresolved D. The ends were cut back, 4 bases at V and 8 bases at J, with 14 bases in the middle. CDR1 and CDR2 from the germline V gene are MDHEN and SYDVKM. The CDR3 length is 14 residues. CDR3 DNA: TGTGCCAGCAGTTATGTGGAGGGTTGGGAAAAACTGTTTTTT. It encodes CASSYVEGWEKLFF.

The rearrangement joins TRBV11-3 to TRBJ2-7; D might be TRBD1 (7 bases). Germline V gene lookup returns CDR1 SGHNT and CDR2 YENEEA. This CDR3 region has 15 residues. Between the trimmed V and J ends, which lost 8 bases and 5 bases, there was a span of 22 bases. CDR3 sequence (DNA): TGTGCCAGCCCCAGAGGCCAGGGGGGTATCCACGAGCAGTACTTC. This translates into CASPRGQGGIHEQYF.

The chain combines TRBV5-1 with TRBJ2-3, with 13 bases fitting TRBD2. Germline CDR1 is SGHRS and CDR2 is YFSETQ. Unmatched junction bases numbered 5, after V lost 4 bases and J lost 6 bases. This CDR3 is built from 15 residues. CDR3 DNA sequence: TGCGCCAGCAGCGAGGGACTAGCGGGAATCGATACGCAGTATTTT. Translating gives CASSEGLAGIDTQYF.

V gene TRBV5-5 combines with J gene TRBJ1-6; possible D gene TRBD1, 5 bases. The CDR3 extends over 12 amino acids. Deletions cut 3 bases from V and 9 bases from J, with 7 bases between. Germline values: CDR1 SGHKS, CDR2 YYEKEE (reference sequence). In DNA form, the CDR3 reads TGTGCCAGCAGCTGGCAGGGTTCACCCCTCCACTTT. Protein sequence: CASSWQGSPLHF.

The genes are TRBV6-5 and TRBJ2-7, with 12 bases that match TRBD1. CDR3 size: 15 residues. Germline V gives CDR1 MNHEY, CDR2 SVGAGI. J was trimmed by 5 bases and V by 5 bases; bases with no gene match: 7. The CDR3: CASSGGTGGAHEQYF. For the CDR3, the DNA is TGTGCCAGCAGTGGAGGGACAGGGGGCGCGCACGAGCAGTACTTC.

The rearrangement uses TRBV30 and TRBJ2-2; 8 nucleotides match TRBD1. The CDR3 loop spans 15 amino acids. The V and J ends lost 4 bases and 0 bases, in that order; junction bases with no gene match: 4. Germline assignment: CDR1 GTSNPN and CDR2 SVGIG (reference sequence). The CDR3 DNA reads as TGTGCCTGGACTAGGACAGGGCCGAACACCGGGGAGCTGTTTTTT. Translating gives CAWTRTGPNTGELFF.

This clone has a single count. The V and J genes are TRBV7-9 and TRBJ2-5; 9 bases match TRBD2. Trimming at V came to 4 bases and at J to 5 bases, leaving 8 bases not matched to a gene. This CDR3 is built from 15 residues. Germline CDR1 and CDR2: SEHNR and FQNEAQ (reference sequence). This CDR3 is CASSSMAGGSETQYF. DNA of the CDR3: TGTGCCAGCAGCTCCATGGCGGGGGGGAGTGAGACCCAGTACTTC.

The chain links TRBV9 to TRBJ2-7, with 9 positions matching TRBD2. The V gene's germline CDR1 is SGDLS and CDR2 YYNGEE. Unmatched junction bases numbered 10, after V lost 0 bases and J lost 6 bases. The CDR3 loop spans 16 amino acids. CDR3: CASSVAVSGGLSEQYF. The CDR3 DNA follows: TGTGCCAGCAGCGTAGCGGTTAGCGGGGGATTGAGCGAGCAGTACTTC.

The chain has TRBV4-3 and TRBJ2-1; D remains ambiguous. This CDR3 region has 15 residues. Trimming left V 0 bases short and J 0 bases short, with 6 bases between. Germline V gives CDR1 LGHNA, CDR2 YSLEER. CDR3 protein: CASSQELSSYNEQFF. The CDR3 DNA follows: TGCGCCAGCAGCCAAGAACTTTCCTCCTACAATGAGCAGTTCTTC.

V and J are TRBV7-3 and TRBJ1-3, with D tentatively TRBD1 (5 bases). V lost 5 bases and J 0 bases, leaving 11 bases between the germline ends. The germline V gene has CDR1 SGHTA and CDR2 FQGTGA. This CDR3 contains 15 residues. CDR3 sequence (DNA): TGTGCCAGCAGCGCCAACAGGTACTCTGGAAACACCATATATTTT. As protein: CASSANRYSGNTIYF.

This chain uses TRBV2 with TRBJ2-1; 7 nucleotides agree with TRBD2. V was pared by 8 bases and J by 2 bases, with 6 bases of the junction left unmatched. CDR3 length: 14 residues. Germline V gene lookup returns CDR1 SNHLY and CDR2 FYNNEI. This CDR3 reads CASAGGNAYNEQFF. CDR3 nucleotide sequence: TGTGCCAGCGCCGGGGGGAACGCCTACAATGAGCAGTTCTTC.

In its sample, this clone was seen a few times. The rearrangement uses TRBV4-2 and TRBJ1-1, with D uncertain. The ends were cut back, 1 base at V and 0 bases at J, with 6 bases in the middle. Looked up from germline, CDR1 is LGHNA and CDR2 is YNFKEQ. The CDR3 sequence is 14 residues long. CDR3 nucleotide sequence: TGTGCCAGCAGCCAAGTCGGGATGAACACTGAAGCTTTCTTT. It specifies CASSQVGMNTEAFF.